The clone carrying this TCR beta chain showed up many times. These data come from a study of Graves' ophthalmopathy and Graves' hyperthyroidism. The V end lost 5 bases, the J end lost 1 base, and 8 bases lay between the germline ends. CDR1 and CDR2 (germline): SGHAT, FQNNGV. The CDR3 extends over 13 amino acids. TCR beta CDR3 amplification used RNA transcripts. First-round RT-PCR relied on HTBI primers, and a second-round multiplex PCR came next. TCRdb passed the multiplex PCR reads through MiXCR, listing each CDR3 protein once. The table includes a few hundred thousand distinct CDR3 sequences, about 15% detected once.

The sample was peripheral blood. The source is an adult woman with stable Graves' hyperthyroidism. The chain combines TRBV11-2 with TRBJ1-1; D gene ambiguous. The CDR3 DNA reads as TGTGCCAGCAGCCCGACACAGAACACTGAAGCTTTCTTT. This translates into CASSPTQNTEAFF.